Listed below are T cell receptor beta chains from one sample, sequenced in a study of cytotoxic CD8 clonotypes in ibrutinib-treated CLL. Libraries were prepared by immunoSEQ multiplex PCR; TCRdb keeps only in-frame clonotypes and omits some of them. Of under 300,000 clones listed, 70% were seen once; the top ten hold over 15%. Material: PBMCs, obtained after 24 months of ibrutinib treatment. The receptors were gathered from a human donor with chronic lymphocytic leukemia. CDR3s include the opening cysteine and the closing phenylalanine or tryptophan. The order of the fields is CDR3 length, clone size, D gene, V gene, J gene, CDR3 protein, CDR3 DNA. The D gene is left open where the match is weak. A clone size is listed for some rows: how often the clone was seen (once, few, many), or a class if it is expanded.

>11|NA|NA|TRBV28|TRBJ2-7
CASALSYEQYF
TGTGCCAGCGCCCTCTCCTACGAGCAGTACTTC
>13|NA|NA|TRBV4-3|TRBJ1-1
CASSQDSTDEAFF
TGCGCCAGCAGCCAAGATTCGACAGATGAAGCTTTCTTT
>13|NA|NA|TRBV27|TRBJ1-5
CASRRLINQPQHF
TGTGCCAGCAGAAGATTAATCAATCAGCCCCAGCATTTT
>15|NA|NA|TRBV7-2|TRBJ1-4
CASSFLGGFGEKLFF
TGTGCCAGCAGCTTTTTGGGTGGTTTCGGGGAAAAACTGTTTTTT
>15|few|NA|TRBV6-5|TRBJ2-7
CASRTPLDSFHEQYF
TGTGCCAGCAGAACTCCCTTGGACAGTTTCCACGAGCAGTACTTC
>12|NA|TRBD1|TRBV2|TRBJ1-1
CASEDRETEAFF
TGTGCCAGCGAGGACAGGGAAACTGAAGCTTTCTTT
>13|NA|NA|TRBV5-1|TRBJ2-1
CASSGSGTNEQFF
TGCGCCAGCAGCGGGTCAGGGACCAACGAGCAGTTCTTC
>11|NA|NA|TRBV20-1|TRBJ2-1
CSAGAGTGKIF
TGCAGTGCCGGGGCGGGAACAGGTAAAATCTTC
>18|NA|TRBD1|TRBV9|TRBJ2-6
CASSRTGAARAGANVLTF
TGTGCCAGCAGTCGGACAGGGGCCGCCCGGGCTGGGGCCAACGTCCTGACTTTC
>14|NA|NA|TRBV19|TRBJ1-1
CASSTRDRGLGAFF
TGTGCCAGTAGTACCCGGGACCGGGGTCTGGGGGCTTTCTTT
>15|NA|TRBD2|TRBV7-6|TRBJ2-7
CASSRTSGSSYEQYF
TGTGCCAGCAGCCGTACTAGCGGGAGCTCCTACGAGCAGTACTTC
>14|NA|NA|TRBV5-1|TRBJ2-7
CASSNRDASYEQYF
TGCGCCAGCAGCAACCGGGACGCCTCCTACGAGCAGTACTTC
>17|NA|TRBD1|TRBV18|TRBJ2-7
CASSPGRVSSKGAEQYF
TGTGCCAGCTCACCCGGCAGGGTGTCTAGCAAGGGGGCCGAGCAGTACTTC
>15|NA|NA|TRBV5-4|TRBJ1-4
CASSLTGLNNEKLFF
TGTGCCAGCAGCTTGACGGGGTTGAATAATGAAAAACTGTTTTTT
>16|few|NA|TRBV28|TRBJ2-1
CASSLTQNRGMDEQFF
TGTGCCAGCAGTTTGACCCAGAATAGGGGAATGGATGAGCAGTTCTTC
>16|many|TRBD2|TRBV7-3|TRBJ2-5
CASRRGLAETRETQYF
TGTGCCAGCAGACGTGGACTAGCGGAAACGAGAGAGACCCAGTACTTC
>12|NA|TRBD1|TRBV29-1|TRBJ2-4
CSVALTGAAQYF
TGCAGCGTTGCGCTGACAGGGGCGGCTCAGTACTTC
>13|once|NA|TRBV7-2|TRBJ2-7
CASTRLGSVEQYF
TGTGCCAGCACCAGACTAGGTTCGGTCGAGCAGTACTTC
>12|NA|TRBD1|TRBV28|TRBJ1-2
CASSGQGSGYTF
TGTGCCAGCAGTGGACAGGGGTCTGGCTACACCTTC
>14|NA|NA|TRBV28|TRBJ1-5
CASSLGGPNQPQHF
TGTGCCAGCAGTTTGGGAGGGCCCAATCAGCCCCAGCATTTT
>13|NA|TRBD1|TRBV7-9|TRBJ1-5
CASSQGGDQPQHF
TGTGCCAGCAGCCAGGGGGGTGATCAGCCCCAGCATTTT
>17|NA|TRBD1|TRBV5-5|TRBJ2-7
CASSLPHPPGQGNEQYF
TGTGCCAGCAGCTTGCCCCACCCTCCTGGACAGGGAAACGAGCAGTACTTC
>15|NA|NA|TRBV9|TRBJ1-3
CASSQVGGSGNTIYF
TGTGCCAGCAGCCAAGTTGGGGGCTCTGGAAACACCATATATTTT
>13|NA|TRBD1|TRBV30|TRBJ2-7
CAWSPGGVYEQYF
TGTGCCTGGAGTCCAGGGGGCGTCTACGAGCAGTACTTC
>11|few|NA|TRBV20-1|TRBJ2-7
CSARPSHEQYF
TGCAGTGCTAGGCCCTCACACGAGCAGTACTTC
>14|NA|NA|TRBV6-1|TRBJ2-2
CASIVYGSPGELFF
TGTGCCAGCATTGTCTACGGGAGTCCCGGGGAGCTGTTTTTT
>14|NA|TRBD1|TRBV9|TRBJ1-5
CASSGQGADQPQHF
TGTGCCAGCAGCGGACAGGGGGCTGATCAGCCCCAGCATTTT
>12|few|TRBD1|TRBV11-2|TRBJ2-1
CASSTGQAKQFF
TGTGCCAGCAGCACCGGACAGGCAAAGCAGTTCTTC
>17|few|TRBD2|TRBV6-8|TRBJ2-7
CASSLSSGTSGDYEQYF
TGTGCCAGCAGTTTGTCCTCAGGGACTAGCGGAGACTACGAGCAGTACTTC
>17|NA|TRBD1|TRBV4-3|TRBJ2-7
CASSQEFTWTGTYEQYF
TGCGCCAGCAGCCAAGAATTCACCTGGACAGGGACCTACGAGCAGTACTTC
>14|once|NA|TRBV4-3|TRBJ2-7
CASSQAPVSYEQYF
TGCGCCAGCAGCCAAGCTCCGGTCTCCTACGAGCAGTACTTC
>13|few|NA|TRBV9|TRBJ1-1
CASAPYRDTEAFF
TGTGCCAGCGCCCCTTATCGGGACACTGAAGCTTTCTTT
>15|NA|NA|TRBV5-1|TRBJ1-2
CASSLDGGLVYGYTF
TGCGCCAGCAGCTTGGACGGGGGGCTAGTCTATGGCTACACCTTC
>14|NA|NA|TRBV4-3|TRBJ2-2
CASSQVTETGELFF
TGCGCCAGCAGCCAAGTTACAGAGACCGGGGAGCTGTTTTTT
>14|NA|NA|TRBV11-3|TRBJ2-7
CASSPGHTSYEQYF
TGTGCCAGCAGCCCGGGACATACCTCCTACGAGCAGTACTTC
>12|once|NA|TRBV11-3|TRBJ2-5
CASSQGGETQYF
TGTGCCAGCAGCCAGGGGGGAGAGACCCAGTACTTC
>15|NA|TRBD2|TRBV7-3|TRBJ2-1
CASSLIAGDYNEQFF
TGTGCCAGCAGCCTAATAGCGGGAGACTACAATGAGCAGTTCTTC
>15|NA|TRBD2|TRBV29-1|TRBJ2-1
CSADSRGGSYNEQFF
TGCAGCGCCGATTCGCGGGGAGGGTCTTACAATGAGCAGTTCTTC
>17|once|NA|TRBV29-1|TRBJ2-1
CSVEDLIPTQGQGEQFF
TGCAGCGTTGAAGATCTTATTCCGACGCAGGGGCAGGGTGAGCAGTTCTTC
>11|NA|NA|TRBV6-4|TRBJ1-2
CASSDLYGYTF
TGTGCCAGCAGTGACCTCTATGGCTACACCTTC
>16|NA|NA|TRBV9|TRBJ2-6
CASSVGRGPGANVLTF
TGTGCCAGCAGCGTAGGGAGGGGGCCTGGGGCCAACGTCCTGACTTTC
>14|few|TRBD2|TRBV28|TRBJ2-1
CASLAAGGRNEQFF
TGTGCCAGCTTGGCAGCGGGAGGGCGCAATGAGCAGTTCTTC
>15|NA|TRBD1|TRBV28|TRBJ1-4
CASRNRGLANEKLFF
TGTGCCAGCAGGAACAGGGGGCTTGCTAATGAAAAACTGTTTTTT
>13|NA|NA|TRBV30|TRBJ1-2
CAWSLTVLYGYTF
TGTGCCTGGAGCTTAACAGTACTCTATGGCTACACCTTC
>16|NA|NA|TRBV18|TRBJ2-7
CASSPKGLDRSYEQYF
TGTGCCAGCTCACCAAAAGGGCTAGACCGGTCCTACGAGCAGTACTTC
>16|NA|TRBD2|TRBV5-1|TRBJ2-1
CASSLPPTSGIGEQFF
TGCGCCAGCAGCCTGCCCCCGACTAGCGGTATAGGAGAGCAGTTCTTC